Listed here are 18 T cell receptor beta chains from one sample, sequenced in a study of human CD8 memory T cell subsets. Preparation of the TCR beta libraries relied on UMI-labeled 5' RACE. TCRdb reanalyzed the 5' RACE reads and collapses them to one entry per CDR3 protein, without DNA. Listed are around 9,800 distinct CDR3 sequences; 15% to 19% falls within the top ten. Sequencing was performed on CD8+ T cells from PBMCs. These receptor sequences come from a human donor in good health.

V is TRBV14 and J is TRBJ2-3. There are 16 residues in the CDR3. Germline CDR1 and CDR2: SGHDN and FVKESK. The CDR3 is CASSQDSSSSTDTQYF.

This rearrangement joins TRBV6-5 to TRBJ1-1. The CDR3 loop spans 16 amino acids. Per the germline V gene, CDR1 is MNHEY and CDR2 is SVGAGI. The CDR3 is CASSGTLGGLNTEAFF.

The chain links TRBV20-1 to TRBJ2-2; there is no DNA to check the TCRdb D call of TRBD1. This CDR3 comprises 15 residues. Germline CDR1 reads DFQATT; CDR2 reads SNEGSKA (reference sequence). This chain's CDR3 is CSADRGGLNTGELFF.

Measured by frequency, this clonotype is medium-sized. The chain employs TRBV5-1 and TRBJ2-7; TCRdb names TRBD1, which stays unverified in the absence of DNA. CDR1 is SGHRS, CDR2 YFSETQ, per germline. CDR3 length: 14 amino acids. CDR3 region: CASSSIGHSYEQYF.

The chain joins TRBV29-1 to TRBJ2-2; the TCRdb call, TRBD1, lacks DNA for checking. The CDR3 runs to 14 residues. Germline assignment: CDR1 SQVTM and CDR2 ANQGSEA. CDR3 amino acids: CSVMGTGVAGELFF.

The chain carries TRBV6-5 and TRBJ1-5. This CDR3 comprises 13 residues. CDR1 is MNHEY, CDR2 SVGAGI, per germline. This chain's CDR3 is CASSYSNNQPQHF.

This chain links TRBV11-2 with TRBJ2-3; TCRdb returns TRBD1, unconfirmable since there is no DNA. The CDR3 runs 14 residues. Looked up from germline, CDR1 is SGHAT and CDR2 is FQNNGV. The CDR3 protein is CASSLAGFTDTQYF.

The chain combines TRBV28 with TRBJ2-7. The V gene's germline CDR1 is MDHEN and CDR2 SYDVKM. This CDR3 comprises 13 residues. The CDR3 protein is CASSLGNIGEQYF.

The V and J genes are TRBV11-2 and TRBJ2-1; TCRdb proposes TRBD1, but this gene call is untestable without DNA. Germline-derived CDR1 and CDR2 are SGHAT and FQNNGV. This CDR3 has 15 residues. CDR3 amino acids: CASSLDGGSYNEQFF.

V usage is TRBV6-5 and J usage is TRBJ2-2; the TCRdb call, TRBD1, lacks DNA for checking. This CDR3 is built from 16 residues. The germline gives CDR1 MNHEY, CDR2 SVGAGI. The CDR3 sequence is CASSYSGQGLSGELFF.

The chain joins TRBV30 to TRBJ2-3. CDR3 length: 14 amino acids. The germline gives CDR1 GTSNPN, CDR2 SVGIG (reference sequence). CDR3 loop: CAWSPEINTDTQYF.

The chain carries TRBV11-3 and TRBJ1-1; the TCRdb call, TRBD1, lacks DNA for checking. Germline V gives CDR1 SGHNT, CDR2 YENEEA. CDR3 length equals 15 residues. The CDR3 loop is CASSPRGQQNTEAFF. Supplemented by reference TRBV11-3 and TRBJ1-1, the full variable domain reads EAGVVQSPRYKIIEKKQPVAFWCNPISGHNTLYWYLQNLGQGPELLIRYENEEAVDDSQLPKDRFSAERLKGVDSTLKIQPAELGDSAVYLCASSPRGQQNTEAFFGQGTRLTVV.

This rearrangement joins TRBV9 to TRBJ2-7; with no DNA, the TCRdb D assignment of TRBD1 cannot be verified. The germline gives CDR1 SGDLS, CDR2 YYNGEE. The CDR3 is 15 amino acids. CDR3 sequence: CASSEGQGFTYEQYF.

The chain couples TRBV28 to TRBJ2-7; lacking DNA, the TRBD2 call made by TCRdb goes unchecked. This CDR3 region has 12 residues. Germline CDR1 and CDR2: MDHEN and SYDVKM. CDR3 region: CASSSDLYEQYF.

The J gene is TRBJ2-7, the V gene TRBV20-1; the D gene TCRdb calls, TRBD1, cannot be checked with no DNA. The germline V gene has CDR1 DFQATT and CDR2 SNEGSKA (reference sequence). The CDR3 length is 15 residues. The CDR3 reads CSARDGAGTSYEQYF.

This clonotype is deemed medium-sized by its frequency. The chain is built from TRBV18 and TRBJ1-3. Germline V gives CDR1 KGHSH, CDR2 LQKENI. The CDR3 runs 14 residues. The CDR3 sequence: CASSPPGSGNTIYF.

This clonotype is labeled medium-sized (0.01 to 0.1%) based on frequency. This rearrangement joins TRBV28 to TRBJ1-4; there is no DNA to check the TCRdb D call of TRBD1. This CDR3 spans 15 amino acids. In germline, CDR1 is MDHEN, CDR2 SYDVKM. CDR3 sequence reads: CASSLGAATNEKLFF.

The CDR3 region is CASSSRGPYEQYF. The chain couples TRBV13 to TRBJ2-7; TCRdb names TRBD1, which stays unverified in the absence of DNA. Germline assignment: CDR1 PRHDT and CDR2 FYEKMQ (reference sequence). The CDR3 is 13 residues long.